The 31 T cell receptor beta chains below come from one sample, sequenced in a study of T cells in Graves' hyperthyroidism and ophthalmopathy. The TCR beta CDR3 regions underwent amplification using RNA transcripts as the source. Primed by the HTBI set, a first-round RT-PCR was run on the TCR CDR3. TCRdb processed the multiplex PCR reads anew with MiXCR; each CDR3 protein has one entry. Here the sample spans roughly 740,000 distinct CDR3 sequences, approximately 16% being singletons. The sample comprised blood. These receptors were collected from a man between 18 and 35 years old with Graves' hyperthyroidism.

This clonotype has ten or more counts. The chain carries TRBV28 and TRBJ2-2; 8 nucleotides align to TRBD1. CDR1 is MDHEN, CDR2 SYDVKM, per germline. The CDR3 has 14 residues. V lost 3 bases and J lost 5; bases outside the gene matches: 2. Here the CDR3 reads CASSLHRGTGELFF. The CDR3 DNA reads TGTGCCAGCAGTTTGCACAGGGGGACCGGGGAGCTGTTTTTT.

This clonotype was detected many times. The chain's CDR3 is CASSVDTFKETQYF. The CDR3 DNA sequence: TGTGCCAGCAGCGTTGACACCTTCAAGGAGACCCAGTACTTC. This chain uses TRBV11-1 with TRBJ2-5; D is ambiguous. V lost 5 bases and J lost 5, with 15 bases in between. Germline V gene data show CDR1 as SGHAT and CDR2 as FQDESV (reference sequence). This CDR3 is 14 amino acids long.

This clonotype was found many times. This rearrangement joins TRBV6-1 to TRBJ2-7; 7 positions agree with TRBD1. This CDR3 region has 15 residues. Unmatched junction bases numbered 10, after V lost 6 bases and J lost 2 bases. Germline V CDR1 and CDR2: MNHNS, SASEGT. CDR3 in DNA: TGTGCCAGCAGAGTCTACAGGGGAGAAACCTACGAGCAGTACTTC. It yields the protein CASRVYRGETYEQYF.

The genes are TRBV20-1 and TRBJ2-5, with 10 positions matching TRBD2. Germline-derived CDR1 and CDR2 are DFQATT and SNEGSKA (reference sequence). Germline trimming cut 0 bases from V and 5 bases from J; bases unmatched to any gene: 9. The CDR3 covers 16 residues. In nucleotides, the CDR3 is TGCAGTGCTAGAGATGTGGCTAGCGGGAGTTGGGAGACCCAGTACTTC. Translated: CSARDVASGSWETQYF.

V and J are TRBV18 and TRBJ2-7, with 11 bases aligning to TRBD2. V lost 4 bases, J lost 3 bases, and 8 bases stayed unmatched. CDR3 length: 16 residues. From germline, CDR1 is KGHSH and CDR2 LQKENI. CDR3 sequence: CASSQGPGLAVYEQYF. CDR3 sequence (DNA): TGTGCCAGCTCACAGGGCCCGGGACTAGCGGTCTACGAGCAGTACTTC.

The chain carries TRBV3-1 and TRBJ2-4; D not resolved. The CDR3 consists of 16 residues. V was cut by 4 bases and J by 3 bases, with 16 bases left in between. Germline CDR1 and CDR2: LGHDT and YNNKEL (reference sequence). CDR3 protein: CASSPEAPGDKNIQYF. The CDR3 DNA reads TGTGCCAGCAGCCCCGAGGCCCCTGGGGACAAAAACATTCAGTACTTC.

There are many counts of this clonotype. V is TRBV2 and J is TRBJ2-1; D not certain. With 0 bases removed from V and 7 bases from J, the gap between germline ends came to 16 bases. In germline, CDR1 is SNHLY, CDR2 FYNNEI. There are 16 residues in the CDR3. CDR3 nucleotide sequence: TGTGCCAGCAGTGAAGCGCACCGGACCGAACGGAATGAGCAGTTCTTC. This sequence encodes CASSEAHRTERNEQFF.

This clonotype was seen at least ten times. The chain recombines TRBV2 with TRBJ2-1; 7 nucleotides agree with TRBD2. The CDR3 is 13 residues long. Losses at the gene ends were 8 bases for V and 8 bases for J; bases not matched to a gene: 9. From germline, CDR1 is SNHLY and CDR2 FYNNEI. The CDR3 reads CASQSGAGDEQFF. CDR3 DNA sequence: TGTGCCAGCCAGAGCGGGGCCGGGGATGAGCAGTTCTTC.

On this clonotype: The junction differs from germline at one of its ends, possibly a read error. The J gene is TRBJ2-7, the V gene TRBV4-1, with unresolved D. Germline values: CDR1 MGHRA, CDR2 YSYEKL. This CDR3 comprises 13 residues. The CDR3 region has the DNA TGCGCCAGCAGCCAAGCCCGGTCCTACGAGCAGCACTTC. Its translation: CASSQARSYEQHF.

On this clonotype itself: A much larger clonotype is one base distant, so this may be a read error. The chain is built from TRBV9 and TRBJ1-5, with TRBD1 matching over 8 bases. Trimming took 3 bases from V and 4 from J; bases not matched to a gene: 21. Germline V gene lookup returns CDR1 SGDLS and CDR2 YYNGEE. The CDR3 is 20 residues long. CDR3 nucleotide sequence: TGTGCCAGCAGCGGCCCGGGACAGGAACTCCACATCCTAAGGAATCAGCCCCAGCATTTT. It codes for CASSGPGQELHILRNQPQHF. Using reference TRBV9 and TRBJ1-5 for the parts outside the CDR3, the full variable domain is DSGVTQTPKHLITATGQRVTLRCSPRSGDLSVYWYQQSLDQGLQFLIQYYNGEERAKGNILERFSAQQFPDLHSELNLSSLELGDSALYFCASSGPGQELHILRNQPQHFGDGTRLSIL.

This clonotype was seen repeatedly, ten times or more. The chain couples TRBV2 to TRBJ2-3; 10 bases map to TRBD2. The germline V gene encodes CDR1 SNHLY and CDR2 FYNNEI. The CDR3 sequence is 15 residues long. V was clipped by 11 bases and J by 3 bases; unmatched bases: 11. This chain's CDR3 is CAGTAIAGGTDTQYF. The CDR3 coding sequence is TGTGCCGGAACGGCGATAGCGGGAGGAACAGATACGCAGTATTTT.

This clonotype was found many times. CDR3 nucleotide sequence: TGTGCCAGCAGTGAAGCTAGGCACACTGAAGCTTTCTTT. The encoded protein is CASSEARHTEAFF. V and J are TRBV6-1 and TRBJ1-1; D is unclear. Germline CDR1 MNHNS, CDR2 SASEGT. The CDR3 covers 13 residues. V lost 0 bases and J lost 3, with 5 bases in between.

This clonotype was recorded many times. The CDR3 spells CASSLGPPWVWIDQPQHF. DNA of the CDR3: TGTGCCAGCAGTTTAGGGCCACCATGGGTCTGGATCGATCAGCCCCAGCATTTT. The chain recombines TRBV28 with TRBJ1-5; D gene uncertain. Trimming stripped 2 bases from V and 5 bases from J, with 22 bases between. The CDR3 is made up of 18 amino acids. Germline loops: CDR1 MDHEN, CDR2 SYDVKM.

The CDR3 nucleotides read TGCAGTGCTATGGCCCGCCAGGAGACCCAGTACTTC. This gives the protein CSAMARQETQYF. The V and J genes are TRBV20-1 and TRBJ2-5; unclear D gene. Germline CDR1 and CDR2: DFQATT and SNEGSKA (reference sequence). This CDR3 is built from 12 residues. Trimming stripped 4 bases from V and 5 bases from J, with 11 bases between.

There are a few counts of this clonotype. CDR3 in amino acids: CASSFVGRGNTEAFF. In nucleotides, the CDR3 is TGTGCCAGCAGTTTCGTGGGACGAGGGAACACTGAAGCTTTCTTT. The V call is TRBV27, the J call TRBJ1-1, with D possibly TRBD1 on 5 matching bases. Looked up from germline, CDR1 is MNHEY and CDR2 is SMNVEV (reference sequence). The CDR3 is made up of 15 amino acids. The V and J ends lost 3 bases and 1 base respectively, with 12 bases between them.

This clonotype was seen a handful of times. The chain couples TRBV12-3 or TRBV12-4 to TRBJ1-2, with D tentatively TRBD1 (6 bases). The V end was cut by 5 bases, the J end by 6 bases, with 10 bases between. There are 12 residues in the CDR3. CDR3 nucleotide sequence: TGTGCCAGCAGTCTTTGGACAGATGGCTACACCTTC. Translation gives CASSLWTDGYTF.

The V call is TRBV6-1, the J call TRBJ1-4, with D hard to call. Per the germline V gene, CDR1 is MNHNS and CDR2 is SASEGT. V lost 10 bases, J lost 8 bases, and 23 bases lay in between. This CDR3 is 15 amino acids long. The CDR3 DNA reads TGTGCCACTTCCTTTGGCGGCCCCCGGAAGGAAAAACTGTTTTTT. Translation gives CATSFGGPRKEKLFF.

The chain employs TRBV20-1 and TRBJ2-1; the match to TRBD2 covers 10 bases. Germline V CDR1 and CDR2: DFQATT, SNEGSKA (reference sequence). This CDR3 is 18 amino acids long. Trimming removed 5 bases from V and 0 bases from J; junction bases left unmatched: 13. The CDR3: CSARRKLAGISSYNEQFF. The CDR3 DNA is TGCAGTGCTCGGCGTAAACTAGCGGGGATAAGCTCCTACAATGAGCAGTTCTTC.

This clonotype was counted many times. The V and J genes are TRBV7-3 and TRBJ2-1, with 11 positions matching TRBD2. The trim removed 6 bases at V and 0 bases at J, leaving 4 bases unmatched. The germline gives CDR1 SGHTA, CDR2 FQGTGA. CDR3 length: 16 residues. The CDR3 spells CASRSGLAVSYNEQFF. Written as DNA, the CDR3 is TGTGCCAGCAGGTCGGGACTAGCGGTCTCCTACAATGAGCAGTTCTTC.

This clonotype has a handful of counts. The gene calls are TRBV20-1 and TRBJ2-1; 12 bases are a match to TRBD2. V lost 6 bases, J lost 9 bases, and 12 bases stayed unmatched. The CDR3 loop spans 15 amino acids. Germline loops: CDR1 DFQATT, CDR2 SNEGSKA (reference sequence). In nucleotides, the CDR3 is TGCAGTGCCTTGACTAGCGGGAGCATTCTCCCTGAGCAGTTCTTC. Protein sequence: CSALTSGSILPEQFF.

This clonotype was detected only a few times. This chain uses TRBV29-1 with TRBJ2-7, with a tentative D call TRBD1 (5 bases). The CDR3 spans 13 residues. The ends were cut back, 8 bases at V and 2 bases at J, with 16 bases in the middle. Per the germline V gene, CDR1 is SQVTM and CDR2 is ANQGSEA. CDR3 sequence (DNA): TGCAGCTCATGGGGCGGATCACCCTACGAGCAGTACTTC. This codes for CSSWGGSPYEQYF.

Regarding this clonotype: Possible read error: a much larger clone is one base away. The rearrangement uses TRBV30 and TRBJ2-5; D remains unclear. CDR1 is GTSNPN and CDR2 is SVGIG in the germline V gene (reference sequence). CDR3 length: 13 amino acids. This CDR3 reads CAWSVGIGETQHF. CDR3 sequence (DNA): TGTGCCTGGAGTGTGGGGATAGGAGAGACCCAGCACTTC.

The V gene is TRBV5-1, the J gene TRBJ1-4; TRBD1 agrees at 7 bases. The V gene's germline CDR1 is SGHRS and CDR2 YFSETQ. This CDR3 has 14 amino acids. Trimming removed 2 bases from V and 6 bases from J; junction bases left unmatched: 4. The CDR3 sequence is CASSFRQGDEKLFF. As DNA, the CDR3 is TGCGCCAGCAGCTTTAGACAGGGTGATGAAAAACTGTTTTTT.

The table lists this clonotype with a few counts. A much bigger clone sits one base away, suggesting this may be a read error. The genes are TRBV11-2 and TRBJ2-5; 9 nucleotides agree with TRBD1. Germline trimming cut 1 base from V and 11 bases from J; bases unmatched to any gene: 2. The CDR3 runs 12 residues. CDR1 and CDR2 (germline): SGHAT, FQNNGV. For the CDR3, the DNA is TGTGCCAGCAGCTTAGGGGACAGGGCTCAGTACTTC. It yields the protein CASSLGDRAQYF. Full variable domain (rest looked up from reference TRBV11-2 and TRBJ2-5): EAGVAQSPRYKIIEKRQSVAFWCNPISGHATLYWYQQILGQGPKLLIQFQNNGVVDDSQLPKDRFSAERLKGVDSTLKIQPAKLEDSAVYLCASSLGDRAQYFGPGTRLLVL.

This clonotype was counted between two and nine times. This sequence joins TRBV4-3 and TRBJ2-5; no definite D call. This CDR3 has 15 amino acids. V lost 1 base to trimming and J lost 4 bases, with 13 bases between them. CDR1 and CDR2 from the germline V gene are LGHNA and YSLEER. This CDR3 reads CASSQVARVGETQYF. CDR3 nucleotide sequence: TGCGCCAGCAGCCAAGTGGCCCGGGTTGGAGAGACCCAGTACTTC.

This clonotype has ten or more counts. The chain has TRBV2 and TRBJ2-3; TRBD2 aligns across 7 bases. Germline V lookup: CDR1 SNHLY, CDR2 FYNNEI. V shed 10 bases, J shed 5 bases, and the junction held 12 bases outside the gene matches. The CDR3 runs to 14 residues. This CDR3 is CATILSRERDTQYF. The CDR3 DNA sequence: TGTGCCACCATACTCTCGCGGGAGAGAGATACGCAGTATTTT.

This clonotype showed up many times. The chain has TRBV18 and TRBJ2-3; D ambiguous. The CDR3 contains 14 residues. CDR1 KGHSH and CDR2 LQKENI come from the germline V gene. The V gene lost 0 bases and the J gene lost 2 bases, with 6 bases spanning the gap. CDR3 loop: CASSPPMNTDTQYF. In DNA, the CDR3 is TGTGCCAGCTCACCACCGATGAACACAGATACGCAGTATTTT.

This clonotype was seen a handful of times. The gene calls are TRBV15 and TRBJ2-1, with a weak D call TRBD2 (7 bases). Germline V gene sequence: CDR1 LNHNV, CDR2 YYDKDF (reference sequence). This CDR3 contains 15 residues. With 5 bases removed from V and 3 bases from J, the gap between germline ends came to 14 bases. CDR3 protein: CATSAGGALYNEQFF. In DNA, the CDR3 is TGTGCCACCAGCGCTGGGGGGGCCCTCTACAATGAGCAGTTCTTC.

The rearrangement links TRBV6-1 to TRBJ2-7; no firm D call. Between the trimmed V and J ends, which lost 7 bases and 0 bases, there was a span of 10 bases. CDR3 length equals 13 residues. From germline, CDR1 is MNHNS and CDR2 SASEGT. In DNA, the CDR3 is TGTGCCAGCAACTTTCTCAACTCCTACGAGCAGTACTTC. It encodes CASNFLNSYEQYF.

This sequence joins TRBV5-4 and TRBJ2-2; a possible D gene is TRBD2 (6 bases). Trimming pared 1 base from V and 6 bases from J, leaving 13 bases between. CDR3 length equals 15 residues. CDR1 SGHNT and CDR2 YYREEE come from the germline V gene (reference sequence). CDR3 DNA sequence: TGTGCCAGCAGCTTGCCGGGAGTGGGGGCCGGGGAGCTGTTTTTT. Protein sequence: CASSLPGVGAGELFF.

This clonotype was detected only a few times. J is TRBJ2-1 and V is TRBV5-1, with D maybe TRBD2 (6 bases). This CDR3 region has 14 residues. Per germline, CDR1 SGHRS and CDR2 YFSETQ. The germline V and J ends were trimmed by 4 bases and 2 bases, with 10 bases remaining between them. The CDR3 reads CASSPGGTYNEQFF. Written as DNA, the CDR3 is TGCGCCAGCAGCCCCGGGGGTACCTACAATGAGCAGTTCTTC.